One sample yielded the 26 T cell receptor beta chains listed below, sequenced in a study of control samples from healthy donors and cancer patients. The method was immunoSEQ multiplex PCR; TCRdb's version includes in-frame clones alone and lacks a portion of them. In the table there are 100,000 to 150,000 clones, over 80% of which are singletons. Sequencing used PBMCs. Source of these receptors: an older man with head and neck cancer.

J is TRBJ2-5 and V is TRBV9; 10 bases match TRBD1. The CDR3 spans 14 residues. Germline CDR1 is SGDLS and CDR2 is YYNGEE. V was pared by 8 bases and J by 5 bases, with 9 bases of the junction left unmatched. The CDR3 here is CASTRDRGYETQYF. CDR3 in DNA: TGTGCCAGTACGCGGGACAGGGGTTACGAGACCCAGTACTTC. The whole variable domain, remainder taken from reference TRBV9 and TRBJ2-5, is DSGVTQTPKHLITATGQRVTLRCSPRSGDLSVYWYQQSLDQGLQFLIQYYNGEERAKGNILERFSAQQFPDLHSELNLSSLELGDSALYFCASTRDRGYETQYFGPGTRLLVL.

This clone was recorded once. The chain recombines TRBV29-1 with TRBJ1-2; TRBD1 matches at 9 bases. This CDR3 has 15 amino acids. Germline loops: CDR1 SQVTM, CDR2 ANQGSEA. Losses at the gene ends were 6 bases for V and 4 bases for J; bases not matched to a gene: 12. DNA for the CDR3: TGCAGCGTGGGGGGTGGACAGGGGCGCATCTATGGCTACACCTTC. It translates to CSVGGGQGRIYGYTF.

The CDR3 nucleotides read TGTGCCAGCTCACCGTCAACCTTACAGGGAAGGGGAGGAGGGAATGAGCAGTTCTTC. Its protein is CASSPSTLQGRGGGNEQFF. The V and J genes are TRBV18 and TRBJ2-1; D might be TRBD1 or TRBD2, each matching 6 bases. V was shortened by 3 bases and J by 7 bases, with 28 bases between the two germline ends. Germline CDR1 is KGHSH and CDR2 is LQKENI. The CDR3 totals 19 residues. Variable domain in full (rest from reference TRBV18 and TRBJ2-1): NAGVMQNPRHLVRRRGQEARLRCSPMKGHSHVYWYRQLPEEGLKFMVYLQKENIIDESGMPKERFSAEFPKEGPSILRIQQVVRGDSAAYFCASSPSTLQGRGGGNEQFFGPGTRLTVL.

This chain links TRBV5-1 with TRBJ2-3, with D maybe TRBD2 (6 bases). This CDR3 region has 16 residues. The germline V gene encodes CDR1 SGHRS and CDR2 YFSETQ. The V gene lost 0 bases and the J gene lost 1 base, with 12 bases spanning the gap. For the CDR3, the DNA is TGCGCCAGCAGCTTGGGCAGGGACTCGGGCACAGATACGCAGTATTTT. It specifies CASSLGRDSGTDTQYF.

This chain connects TRBV27 to TRBJ1-1; D is unresolved. The ends were cut back, 0 bases at V and 4 bases at J, with 9 bases in the middle. Germline CDR1 reads MNHEY; CDR2 reads SMNVEV (reference sequence). The CDR3 runs 14 residues. CDR3 coding DNA: TGTGCCAGCAGTTTATCGTTGTTTAGCACTGAAGCTTTCTTT. Amino acids: CASSLSLFSTEAFF.

The chain recombines TRBV19 with TRBJ1-3; D is possibly TRBD1 (5 bases). Trimming removed 10 bases at V and 0 bases at J, with 16 bases between. Germline V lookup: CDR1 LNHDA, CDR2 SQIVND (reference sequence). This CDR3 is built from 15 residues. This CDR3 is CATTSGRYSGNTIYF. The DNA of the CDR3 is TGTGCCACTACCTCGGGGCGGTACTCTGGAAACACCATATATTTT.

This rearrangement joins TRBV29-1 to TRBJ1-1; D gene uncertain. Trimming removed 4 bases from V and 4 bases from J, with 10 bases in between. CDR1 is SQVTM and CDR2 is ANQGSEA in the germline V gene. The length of the CDR3 is 12 residues. The CDR3 is CSVGERFTEAFF. The DNA for the CDR3 is TGCAGCGTTGGGGAGCGTTTCACTGAAGCTTTCTTT.

This clone was observed a single time. DNA of the CDR3: TGTGCCACCAGCCGTCGACAGGAGCCCTATGGCTACACCTTC. Amino acids: CATSRRQEPYGYTF. The chain uses TRBV15 and TRBJ1-2; possibly TRBD1 for D (6 bases). CDR3 length: 14 residues. Germline lookup yields CDR1 LNHNV and CDR2 YYDKDF (reference sequence). Between the trimmed V and J ends, which lost 5 bases and 4 bases, there was a span of 14 bases.

This chain uses TRBV5-4 with TRBJ2-7; D is unclear. The CDR3 spans 15 residues. The V gene lost 4 bases and the J gene lost 0 bases, with 14 bases spanning the gap. Germline assignment: CDR1 SGHNT and CDR2 YYREEE (reference sequence). This CDR3 is CASSRMVSSSYEQYF. In nucleotides, the CDR3 is TGTGCCAGCAGCCGAATGGTTTCGAGCTCCTACGAGCAGTACTTC.

The chain employs TRBV11-2 and TRBJ2-5, with 9 bases fitting TRBD2. Germline assignment: CDR1 SGHAT and CDR2 FQNNGV. V lost 2 bases, J lost 7 bases, and 8 bases stayed unmatched. There are 15 residues in the CDR3. CDR3 in amino acids: CASSLKSGGLGTQYF. For the CDR3, the DNA is TGTGCCAGCAGCTTAAAAAGCGGGGGGTTAGGGACCCAGTACTTC.

The V and J genes are TRBV30 and TRBJ2-2; D not resolved. Trimming took 3 bases from V and 2 from J, leaving 10 bases between them. Germline V gene data show CDR1 as GTSNPN and CDR2 as SVGIG (reference sequence). The CDR3 is made up of 14 amino acids. The CDR3 spells CAWRYSSNTGELFF. In DNA form, the CDR3 reads TGTGCCTGGAGATACAGTTCTAACACCGGGGAGCTGTTTTTT.

This chain uses TRBV3-1 (or the pseudogene TRBV3-2) with TRBJ2-5; 7 bases align to TRBD1. There are 13 residues in the CDR3. Germline V gene sequence: CDR1 LGHDT, CDR2 YNNKEL (reference sequence). V shed 6 bases, J shed 5 bases, and the junction held 6 bases outside the gene matches. Here the CDR3 DNA reads TGTGCCAGCAGAGGGGGCCCGGGGGAGACCCAGTACTTC. This translates into CASRGGPGETQYF.

The chain combines TRBV25-1 with TRBJ2-2; D remains unclear. The CDR3 loop spans 14 amino acids. Trimming took off 6 bases at V and 6 bases at J, with 14 bases between the two ends. CDR1 is MGHDK and CDR2 is SYGVNS in the germline V gene. The CDR3, as DNA: TGTGCCAGCAGGGACCAAGAAGTTCCCGGGGAGCTGTTTTTT. Translating gives CASRDQEVPGELFF.

This clone occurred a few times. The gene calls are TRBV12-5 and TRBJ2-2; D remains ambiguous. The V gene's germline CDR1 is LGHNT and CDR2 FRNRAP. This CDR3 contains 13 residues. V lost 0 bases and J lost 5, with 4 bases in between. The CDR3: CASGLVLTGELFF. For the CDR3, the DNA is TGTGCTAGTGGTTTGGTATTAACCGGGGAGCTGTTTTTT.

The J gene is TRBJ2-1, the V gene TRBV14; 12 positions match TRBD2. The CDR3 is made up of 17 amino acids. The J segment lost 6 bases and the V segment lost 4 bases, leaving 10 bases of the junction unmatched. Per germline, CDR1 SGHDN and CDR2 FVKESK. The CDR3: CASSPLAGGVVRNEQFF. The CDR3 nucleotides read TGTGCCAGCAGCCCACTAGCGGGGGGAGTGGTTCGCAATGAGCAGTTCTTC.

The chain joins TRBV5-5 to TRBJ2-2, with D hard to call. Germline CDR1 SGHKS, CDR2 YYEKEE (reference sequence). The CDR3 has 16 residues. V was pared by 3 bases and J by 0 bases, with 12 bases between. This chain's CDR3 is CASSSPIGANTGELFF. The CDR3 DNA sequence: TGTGCCAGCAGCTCTCCTATCGGAGCGAACACCGGGGAGCTGTTTTTT.

The CDR3 nucleotides read TGTGCCAGCAGCTTTACTACGGTACTAGTTGGGACCCAGTACTTC. Amino acids: CASSFTTVLVGTQYF. The chain recombines TRBV5-8 with TRBJ2-5, with D perhaps TRBD2 (5 bases). The CDR3 has 15 amino acids. Germline CDR1 is SGHTS and CDR2 is YDEGEE. Trimming removed 2 bases at V and 7 bases at J, with 18 bases between.

The rearrangement uses TRBV12-3 or TRBV12-4 and TRBJ2-7; 7 bases line up with TRBD1. J lost 7 bases, V lost 4 bases, and 4 bases had no gene match. This CDR3 region has 12 residues. Here the CDR3 reads CASSSGTVEQYF. The CDR3 DNA follows: TGTGCCAGCAGTTCCGGGACAGTGGAGCAGTACTTC.

The CDR3 bases are TGTGCCAGCAACGGAAATCTGAACACTGAAGCTTTCTTT. Translation gives CASNGNLNTEAFF. V and J are TRBV6-1 and TRBJ1-1; D remains unclear. Germline CDR1 reads MNHNS; CDR2 reads SASEGT. Trimming stripped 7 bases from V and 0 bases from J, with 9 bases between. The CDR3 runs 13 residues.

CDR3 DNA sequence: TGTGCCAGCAGCTTGAAGGTTCAGCCCCAGCATTTT. Its translation: CASSLKVQPQHF. The rearrangement links TRBV5-7 to TRBJ1-5; D call uncertain. TRBV5-7 is an ORF, and what it does is uncertain. The CDR3 has 12 residues. The V end lost 1 base, the J end lost 6 bases, and 5 bases lay between the germline ends.

The rearrangement links TRBV6-5 to TRBJ2-2, with 10 bases that match TRBD2. The germline gives CDR1 MNHEY, CDR2 SVGAGI. V trimming: 6 bases; J trimming: 8 bases; junction bases outside the gene matches: 3. This CDR3 is built from 13 residues. The CDR3 loop is CASRIAGGGELFF. CDR3 in DNA: TGTGCCAGCAGAATAGCGGGAGGAGGGGAGCTGTTTTTT.

CDR3: CAWAWSQGSNGYTF. CDR3 nucleotide sequence: TGTGCCTGGGCTTGGAGCCAGGGGTCTAATGGCTACACCTTC. J is TRBJ1-2 and V is TRBV30; D is perhaps TRBD1 (6 bases). Germline values: CDR1 GTSNPN, CDR2 SVGIG (reference sequence). V lost 5 bases and J lost 6, with 19 bases in between. CDR3 length equals 14 residues.

The chain uses TRBV7-2 and TRBJ2-7, with D hard to call. The CDR3 spans 14 residues. CDR1 SGHTA and CDR2 FQGNSA come from the germline V gene. V lost 1 base and J lost 0, with 7 bases in between. The CDR3 coding sequence is TGTGCCAGCAGCTTAGGACACAACTCCTACGAGCAGTACTTC. This gives the protein CASSLGHNSYEQYF.

V is TRBV5-4 and J is TRBJ2-2; 10 bases fit TRBD1. Losses at the gene ends were 0 bases for V and 3 bases for J; bases not matched to a gene: 2. Looked up from germline, CDR1 is SGHNT and CDR2 is YYREEE (reference sequence). This CDR3 spans 16 amino acids. The CDR3 DNA is TGTGCCAGCAGCTTGGTTGGACAGGGGGACACCGGGGAGCTGTTTTTT. Protein: CASSLVGQGDTGELFF. Full variable domain (rest looked up from reference TRBV5-4 and TRBJ2-2): ETGVTQSPTHLIKTRGQQVTLRCSSQSGHNTVSWYQQALGQGPQFIFQYYREEENGRGNFPPRFSGLQFPNYSSELNVNALELDDSALYLCASSLVGQGDTGELFFGEGSRLTVL.

The chain is built from TRBV6-1 and TRBJ1-1; no firm D call. The length of the CDR3 is 13 residues. Germline V CDR1 and CDR2: MNHNS, SASEGT. V lost 3 bases and J 5 bases, leaving 10 bases between the germline ends. The CDR3 DNA reads TGTGCCAGCAGTGATTTCGGGCGAACTGAAGCTTTCTTT. Encoded protein: CASSDFGRTEAFF.

The rearrangement links TRBV9 to TRBJ2-1; 8 bases agree with TRBD2. CDR3 size: 15 residues. The germline V gene has CDR1 SGDLS and CDR2 YYNGEE. V lost 3 bases, J lost 5 bases, and 7 bases stayed unmatched. CDR3 sequence: CASSAGLGGDNEQFF. In nucleotides, the CDR3 is TGTGCCAGCAGCGCGGGACTAGGAGGTGACAATGAGCAGTTCTTC.